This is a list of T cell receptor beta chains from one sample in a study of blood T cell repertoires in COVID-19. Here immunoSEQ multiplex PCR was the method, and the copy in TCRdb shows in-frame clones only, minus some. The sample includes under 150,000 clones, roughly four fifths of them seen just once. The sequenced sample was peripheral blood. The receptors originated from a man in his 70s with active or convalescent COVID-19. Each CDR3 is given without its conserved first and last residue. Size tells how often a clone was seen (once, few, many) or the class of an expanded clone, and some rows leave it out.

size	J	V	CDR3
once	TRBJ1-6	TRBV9	ASSAGTGLNSPLH
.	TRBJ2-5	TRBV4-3	ASSQDLVAGKETQY
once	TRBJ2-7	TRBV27	ASSRTSGGLTYEQY
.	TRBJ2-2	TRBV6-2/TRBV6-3	ASSQGHNTGELF
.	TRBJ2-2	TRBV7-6	ASSPSSRNTGELF
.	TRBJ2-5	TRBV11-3	ASSPRASGNQETQY
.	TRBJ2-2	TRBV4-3	ASSQDLLAGVAGELF
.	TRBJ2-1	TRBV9	ASSATPGQPNEQF
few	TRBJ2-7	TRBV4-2	ASSQGDSGYEQY
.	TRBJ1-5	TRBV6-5	ASSPRGFDQPQH
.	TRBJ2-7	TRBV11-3	ASSLETYEQY
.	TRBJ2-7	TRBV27	ASSLSSSRGIYEQY
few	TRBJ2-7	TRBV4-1	ASSQESLAGVAYEQY
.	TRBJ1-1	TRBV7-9	ASILGGDTEAF
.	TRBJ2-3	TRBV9	ASSETPASTDTQY
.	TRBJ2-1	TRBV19	ASRDRTYNEQF
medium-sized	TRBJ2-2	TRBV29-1	SVFGGQATTGELF
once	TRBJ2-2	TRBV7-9	ASSLVTSRGTGELF
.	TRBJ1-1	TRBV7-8	ASSLETGWTEAF
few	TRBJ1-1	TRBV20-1	SASGFRQGALSEAF
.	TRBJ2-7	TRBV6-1	ASSVHTSGTTYEQY
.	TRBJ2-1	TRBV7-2	ASSFDSAPYNEQF
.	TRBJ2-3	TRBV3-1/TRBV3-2	ASSQVGGGSFTDTQY
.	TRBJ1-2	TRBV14	ASSRGVRGYGYT
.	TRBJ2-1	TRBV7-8	ASSLLGQGTHNEQF
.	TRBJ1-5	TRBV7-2	ASSLGAGGQPQH
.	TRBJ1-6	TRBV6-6	ASSSPGQGVNSPLH
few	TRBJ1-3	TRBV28	ASKQLTRVGNTIY
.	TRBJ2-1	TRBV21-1	ASRPPSPFRDRSPPVDRGQF
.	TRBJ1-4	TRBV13	ALPPAGQGANGTNEKLF
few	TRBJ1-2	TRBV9	ASSPTGGVSYGYT
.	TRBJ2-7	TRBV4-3	ASSQDLLAGAVEQY
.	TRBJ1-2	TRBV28	ASSLETGSYGYT
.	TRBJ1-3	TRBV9	ASSVASSGNTIY
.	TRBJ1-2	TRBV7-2	ASSLEPRPNYGYT
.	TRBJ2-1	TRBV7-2	ASSLGQGWNEQF
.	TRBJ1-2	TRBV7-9	ASSLPVDYGYT
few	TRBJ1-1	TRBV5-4	ASRSQTRGQGNTEAF
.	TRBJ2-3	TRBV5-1	ASRKAGLASDTQY
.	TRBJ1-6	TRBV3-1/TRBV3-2	ASSQDRQGYYNSPLH
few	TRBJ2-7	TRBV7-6	ASSLDLGGSYEQY
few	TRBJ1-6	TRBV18	ASSPRQPPDSPLH
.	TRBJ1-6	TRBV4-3	ASSQALETYNSPLH
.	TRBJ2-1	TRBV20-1	SARAGLSYNEQF
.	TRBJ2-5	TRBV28	ASRTSDRAQETQY
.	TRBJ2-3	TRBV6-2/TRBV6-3	ASSYPSGRDTQY
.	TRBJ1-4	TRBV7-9	ASSGRQGSNEKLF
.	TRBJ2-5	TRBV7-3	ASSLSIDTQETQY
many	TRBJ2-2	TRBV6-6	ASSKGLAGSGGELF
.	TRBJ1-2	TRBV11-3	ASSLGGRGSYT
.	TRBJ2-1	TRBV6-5	ASTGTGDNEQF
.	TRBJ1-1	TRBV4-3	ASSQERNTEAF
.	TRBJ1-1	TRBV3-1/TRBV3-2	ASSQASGGTEAF
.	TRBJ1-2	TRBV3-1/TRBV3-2	ASSHSVGGNGYT
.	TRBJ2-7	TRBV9	ASSVGQGDYEQY
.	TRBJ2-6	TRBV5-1	ASSTLVSGANVLT
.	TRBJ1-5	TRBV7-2	ASSLVGGAQH
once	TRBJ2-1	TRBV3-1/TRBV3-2	ASSQYGSGEQF
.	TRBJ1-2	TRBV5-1	ASRPRQGWWDGYT
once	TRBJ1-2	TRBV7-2	ASSLLPVGYT